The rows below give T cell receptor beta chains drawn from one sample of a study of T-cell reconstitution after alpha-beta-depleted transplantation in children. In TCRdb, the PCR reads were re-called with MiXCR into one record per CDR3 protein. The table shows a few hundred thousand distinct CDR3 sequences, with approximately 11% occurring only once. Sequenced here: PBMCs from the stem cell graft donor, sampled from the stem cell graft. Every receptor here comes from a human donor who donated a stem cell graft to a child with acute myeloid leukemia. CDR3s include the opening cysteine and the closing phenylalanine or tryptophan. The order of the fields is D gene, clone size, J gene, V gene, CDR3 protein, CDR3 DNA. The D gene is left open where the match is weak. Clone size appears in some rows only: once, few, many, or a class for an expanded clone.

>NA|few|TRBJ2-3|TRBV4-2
CASSQFQTSADTQYF
TGTGCCAGCAGCCAATTCCAGACTAGTGCAGATACGCAGTATTTT
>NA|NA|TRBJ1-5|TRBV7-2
CASSLMWSGGNQPQHF
TGTGCCAGCAGCTTGATGTGGTCTGGGGGTAATCAGCCCCAGCATTTT
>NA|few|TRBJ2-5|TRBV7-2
CASSAPDGAETQYF
TGTGCCAGCAGCGCTCCGGATGGTGCGGAGACCCAGTACTTC
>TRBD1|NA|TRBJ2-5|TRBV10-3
CAISPTGRYETQYF
TGTGCCATCAGCCCGACAGGGCGATATGAGACCCAGTACTTC
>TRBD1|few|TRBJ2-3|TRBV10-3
CAISDRGRSTDTQYF
TGTGCCATCAGTGACAGGGGGCGAAGCACAGATACGCAGTATTTT
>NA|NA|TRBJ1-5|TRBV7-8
CASSLDRYSNQPQHF
TGTGCCAGCAGTCTCGACAGATATAGCAATCAGCCCCAGCATTTT
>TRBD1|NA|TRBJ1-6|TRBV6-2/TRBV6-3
CASTSMGGQMTSPLHF
TGTGCCAGCACTTCCATGGGGGGACAGATGACTTCACCCCTCCACTTT
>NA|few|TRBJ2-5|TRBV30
CAWRGEETQYF
TGTGCCTGGAGAGGAGAAGAGACCCAGTACTTC
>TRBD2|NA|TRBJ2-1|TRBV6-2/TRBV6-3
CASSYSRPGLAGFNEQFF
TGTGCCAGCAGTTACTCGCGGCCGGGGCTAGCGGGTTTCAATGAGCAGTTCTTC
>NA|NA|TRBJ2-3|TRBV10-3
CATYPGTSTDTQYF
TGTGCCACCTACCCCGGGACTAGCACAGATACGCAGTATTTT
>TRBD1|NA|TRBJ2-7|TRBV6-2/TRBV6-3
CASIPGQGFSGEQYF
TGTGCCAGCATACCGGGACAGGGATTTTCTGGAGAGCAGTACTTC
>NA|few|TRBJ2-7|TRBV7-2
CASSLDGGRTQYF
TGTGCCAGCAGCTTAGATGGCGGGCGGACTCAGTACTTC
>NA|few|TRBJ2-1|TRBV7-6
CASSLSQAYNEQFF
TGTGCCAGCAGCTTAAGTCAGGCTTACAATGAGCAGTTCTTC
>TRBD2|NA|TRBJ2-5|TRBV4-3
CASSHGTSVLETQYF
TGCGCCAGCAGCCATGGGACTAGCGTTTTAGAGACCCAGTACTTC
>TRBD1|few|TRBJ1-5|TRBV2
CASSEGQSNQPQHF
TGTGCCAGCAGTGAGGGACAGAGCAATCAGCCCCAGCATTTT
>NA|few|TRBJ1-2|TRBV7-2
CASSAIQGRVGYTF
TGTGCCAGCAGCGCAATTCAGGGGCGGGTTGGCTACACCTTC
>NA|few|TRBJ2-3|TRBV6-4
CASSDGAGDTQYF
TGTGCCAGCAGTGACGGAGCAGGGGATACGCAGTATTTT
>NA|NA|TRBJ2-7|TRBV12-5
CASGLGTVSYEQYF
TGTGCTAGTGGTTTGGGGACTGTCTCCTACGAGCAGTACTTC
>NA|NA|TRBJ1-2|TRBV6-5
CASIKREINYGYTF
TGTGCCAGCATTAAAAGAGAGATTAACTATGGCTACACCTTC
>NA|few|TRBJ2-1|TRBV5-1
CASSLAGRRTLNEQFF
TGCGCCAGCAGCTTGGCGGGACGGAGGACCCTCAATGAGCAGTTCTTC
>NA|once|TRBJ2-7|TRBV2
CASSVEESYEQYF
TGTGCCAGCAGTGTAGAGGAATCCTACGAGCAGTACTTC
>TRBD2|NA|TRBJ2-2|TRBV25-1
CASSRDGRELTGELFF
TGTGCCAGCTCAAGGGATGGGCGGGAGCTAACCGGGGAGCTGTTTTTT
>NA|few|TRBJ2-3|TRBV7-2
CASSLWGGPGDTQYF
TGTGCCAGCAGCTTATGGGGAGGACCCGGAGATACGCAGTATTTT
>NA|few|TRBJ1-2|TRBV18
CASSPRLGEMGYTF
TGTGCCAGCTCACCCCGGTTGGGGGAAATGGGCTACACCTTC
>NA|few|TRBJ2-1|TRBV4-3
CASSQVLVLGGLSSYNEQFF
TGCGCCAGCAGCCAAGTGTTAGTTTTGGGCGGGCTGAGCTCCTACAATGAGCAGTTCTTC
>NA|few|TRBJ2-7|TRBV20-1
CSASPRGVSYEQYF
TGCAGTGCTAGCCCCCGGGGAGTTTCCTACGAGCAGTACTTC
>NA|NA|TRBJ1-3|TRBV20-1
CSAPGVAGPGNTIYF
TGCAGTGCCCCCGGTGTGGCAGGGCCTGGAAACACCATATATTTT
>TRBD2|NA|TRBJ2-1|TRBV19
CASSRRGTSHQQFF
TGTGCCAGTAGCCGACGCGGGACTAGTCATCAGCAGTTCTTC
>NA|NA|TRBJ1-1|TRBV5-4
CASNTQGRDTEAFF
TGTGCCAGCAACACCCAGGGGAGGGACACTGAAGCTTTCTTT
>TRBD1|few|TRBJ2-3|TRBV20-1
CSAAGTGVADTQYF
TGCAGTGCTGCCGGGACAGGGGTAGCAGATACGCAGTATTTT
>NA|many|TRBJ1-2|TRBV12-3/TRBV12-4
CASSDTNRVPSF
TGTGCCAGCAGTGACACGAACAGGGTCCCCTCCTTC
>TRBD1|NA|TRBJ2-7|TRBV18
CASSTTGQQGLYEQYF
TGTGCCAGCTCAACGACCGGTCAACAGGGGTTGTACGAGCAGTACTTC
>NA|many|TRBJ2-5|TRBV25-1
CASSELPGVMIETQYF
TGTGCCAGCAGTGAATTGCCGGGGGTGATGATCGAGACCCAGTACTTC
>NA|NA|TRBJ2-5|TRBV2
CASTGPSQETQYF
TGTGCCAGCACAGGGCCCTCCCAAGAGACCCAGTACTTC
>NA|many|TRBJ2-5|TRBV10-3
CAIGRPEETQYF
TGTGCCATCGGTCGGCCGGAGGAGACCCAGTACTTC
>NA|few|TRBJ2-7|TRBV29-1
CSVEDTERGQVYEQYF
TGCAGCGTTGAAGATACGGAGCGGGGACAGGTCTACGAGCAGTACTTC
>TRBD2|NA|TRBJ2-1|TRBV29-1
CSVESETGSGLAGSNEQFF
TGCAGCGTTGAATCTGAGACAGGGAGCGGACTAGCGGGATCCAATGAGCAGTTCTTC
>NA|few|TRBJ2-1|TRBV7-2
CASSLGGGGNNEQFF
TGTGCCAGCAGCTTAGGGGGAGGGGGGAACAATGAGCAGTTCTTC
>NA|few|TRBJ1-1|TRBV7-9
CASSLSGTMNTEAFF
TGTGCCAGCAGCTTGTCGGGGACTATGAACACTGAAGCTTTCTTT